A selection of T cell receptor beta chains follows, all from one sample in a study of cytomegalovirus exposure and HLA in healthy donors. This table comes from immunoSEQ multiplex PCR, and its TCRdb copy is limited to in-frame clones, with some not included. The data show about 190,000 clones, 84% seen once. The sample was PBMCs. The receptor source for this set is a woman in her fifties or sixties in good health and CMV-seropositive. CDR3s include the opening cysteine and the closing phenylalanine or tryptophan. Each record gives: J gene, V gene, clone size, D gene, CDR3 DNA, CDR3 protein. The D gene is left open where the match is weak. Some rows have no size entry. The others give once, few or many, or a class for an expanded clone.

TRBJ1-6	TRBV7-2	-	-	TGTGCCAGTAAGGACAGAGTTAATTCACCCCTCCACTTT	CASKDRVNSPLHF
TRBJ2-7	TRBV7-9	-	TRBD1	TGTGCCAGCAGCCCACTTAGTTTTACAGGGGACTACGAGCAGTACTTC	CASSPLSFTGDYEQYF
TRBJ1-4	TRBV4-1	few	-	TGCGCCAGCAGCCAAGATGTTGGCAGGGGTGAAAAACTGTTTTTT	CASSQDVGRGEKLFF
TRBJ2-3	TRBV18	few	-	TGTGCCAGCTCACCACAGGGGTCGGATACGCAGTATTTT	CASSPQGSDTQYF
TRBJ1-6	TRBV10-3	-	-	TGTGCCATCATGGGCAGTAGTAATTCACCCCTCCACTTT	CAIMGSSNSPLHF
TRBJ2-6	TRBV11-1	few	TRBD1	TGTGCCAGCAGCCCGACAGGGGGAGCTGGGGCCAACGTCCTGACTTTC	CASSPTGGAGANVLTF
TRBJ2-1	TRBV7-3	few	-	TGTGCCAGCAGCATGGACAGCTACAATGAGCAGTTCTTC	CASSMDSYNEQFF
TRBJ1-1	TRBV6-1	few	-	TGTGCCAGCAGTCGACAGGTGTCGAACACTGAAGCTTTCTTT	CASSRQVSNTEAFF
TRBJ2-7	TRBV5-5	once	-	TGTGCCAGCAGCTTGTTTGGGCAGGGCCTCTACGAGCAGTACTTC	CASSLFGQGLYEQYF
TRBJ1-5	TRBV6-5	few	TRBD1	TGTGCCAGCAAAAGGACAGGGGGCCAGCCCCAGCATTTT	CASKRTGGQPQHF
TRBJ2-3	TRBV6-4	-	-	TGTGCCAGCAGTGAGTACGGGAGCACAGATACGCAGTATTTT	CASSEYGSTDTQYF
TRBJ1-1	TRBV5-1	-	-	TGCGCCAGCAGCGCAGGGGATAACACTGAAGCTTTCTTT	CASSAGDNTEAFF
TRBJ1-3	TRBV7-2	-	TRBD1	TGTGCCAGCAGCCAACAGGGGACGTCTGGAAACACCATATATTTT	CASSQQGTSGNTIYF
TRBJ2-7	TRBV7-7	-	-	TGTGCTAGCAGCCCGGACTCTCACTCCTACGAGCAGTACTTC	CASSPDSHSYEQYF
TRBJ2-2	TRBV7-9	-	TRBD1	TGTGCCAGCAGCTCAGGCCCCCTTCGACAGGGAAGCGCCGGGGAGCTGTTTTTT	CASSSGPLRQGSAGELFF
TRBJ1-4	TRBV7-8	-	TRBD1	TGTGCCAGCAGGTCGACAGGGTATGCTGAAAAACTGTTTTTT	CASRSTGYAEKLFF
TRBJ1-1	TRBV7-8	-	TRBD1	TGTGCCAGCAGCTTTTTGACAGGGGTGAGCGAAGCTTTCTTT	CASSFLTGVSEAFF
TRBJ2-7	TRBV5-1	once	TRBD1	TGCGCCAGCAGCTTCACCGGACAGGGGGCACGGGAGCAGTACTTC	CASSFTGQGAREQYF
TRBJ1-5	TRBV5-1	-	-	TGCGCCAGCAGGACTGACGTAAATCAGCCCCAGCATTTT	CASRTDVNQPQHF
TRBJ2-7	TRBV6-6	few	TRBD1	TGTGCCAGCAGTTACTCCCCCGGGACAGGGTACTACGAGCAGTACTTC	CASSYSPGTGYYEQYF
TRBJ2-3	TRBV7-9	-	-	TGTGCCAGCAGCTACCGGGACTTATACACAGATACGCAGTATTTT	CASSYRDLYTDTQYF
TRBJ2-2	TRBV28	once	TRBD1	TGTGCCAGCAGTGGAGGGACAGGGGGGAGAACCGGGGAGCTGTTTTTT	CASSGGTGGRTGELFF
TRBJ2-7	TRBV21-1	-	-	TGTGCCAGCAGCAACGGACAGGTCCAATACGAGCAGTACTTC	CASSNGQVQYEQYF
TRBJ2-5	TRBV27	-	-	TGTGCCAGCAGTTTAGGGGGGATTGATGAAGAGACCCAGTACTTC	CASSLGGIDEETQYF
TRBJ2-7	TRBV5-1	-	-	TGCGCCAGCAGCTTGGCAACAGGGACGTACGAGCAGTACTTC	CASSLATGTYEQYF
TRBJ1-6	TRBV21-1	-	-	TGTGCCAGCAGGCAGTCACCCCTCCACTTT	CASRQSPLHF
TRBJ1-1	TRBV6-6	few	-	TGTGCCAGCAGTTATCAGGGGCAGAACACTGAAGCTTTCTTT	CASSYQGQNTEAFF
TRBJ2-3	TRBV11-2	-	TRBD2	TGTGCCAGCACTCCGGGACTAGCGGGCCCAGATACGCAGTATTTT	CASTPGLAGPDTQYF
TRBJ2-7	TRBV6-6	-	-	TGTGCCAGCAGTTACGAGGGCTCGACACGGAAGTTCTTC	CASSYEGSTRKFF
TRBJ2-5	TRBV6-6	-	TRBD1	TGTGCCAGCACCAACGGGACAGGGCCAGAGACCCAGTACTTC	CASTNGTGPETQYF
TRBJ1-5	TRBV27	-	TRBD1	TGTGCCAGCGGGCAGGGGGTTAATAGCAATCAGCCCCAGCATTTT	CASGQGVNSNQPQHF
TRBJ1-1	TRBV5-1	-	TRBD1	TGCGCCAGCAGCTTATTAACCGGGACAGTGAACACTGAAGCTTTCTTT	CASSLLTGTVNTEAFF
TRBJ1-5	TRBV19	-	TRBD1	TGTGCCAGTAGCGATGGACAGGCGAGCAATCAGCCCCAGCATTTT	CASSDGQASNQPQHF
TRBJ2-1	TRBV7-3	once	-	TGTGCCAGCAGCAATACTCGAGACAATGAGCAGTTCTTC	CASSNTRDNEQFF
TRBJ1-3	TRBV4-3	-	-	TGCGCCAGCAGCCAAGATTGGAGTCTCGGAAACACCATATATTTT	CASSQDWSLGNTIYF
TRBJ1-1	TRBV6-1	-	TRBD1	TGTGCCAGCAGTGCCAAGACAGGGGTCGAAGCTTTCTTT	CASSAKTGVEAFF
TRBJ1-6	TRBV6-5	-	TRBD1	TGTGCCAGCAGTTTACAGGGGTTGGGATCACCCCTCCACTTT	CASSLQGLGSPLHF
TRBJ1-2	TRBV28	-	-	TGTGCCAGCAGTATCACAGGGAACTATGGCTACACCTTC	CASSITGNYGYTF
TRBJ1-1	TRBV9	-	-	TGTGCCAGCAGCGTAGACCACAGGGCCACTGAAGCTTTCTTT	CASSVDHRATEAFF
TRBJ1-2	TRBV4-1	-	TRBD1	TGCGCCAGCAGCACCGGACAGGGGTATGGCTACACCTTC	CASSTGQGYGYTF
TRBJ2-2	TRBV5-6	-	TRBD1	TGTGCCAGCTTTACCTCGGACAGGTTCACCGGGGAGCTGTTTTTT	CASFTSDRFTGELFF
TRBJ2-2	TRBV5-1	few	-	TGCGCCAGCAGCTTCCAAACTAGTGTGGGGGAGCTGTTTTTT	CASSFQTSVGELFF
TRBJ2-5	TRBV6-5	-	TRBD2	TGTGCCAGCAGTTTAGCGGGGGGGCCAACAGAGACCCAGTACTTC	CASSLAGGPTETQYF
TRBJ2-7	TRBV7-7	-	TRBD1	TGTGCTAGCAGCGTGGGACAGGGAGGCGAGCAGTACTTC	CASSVGQGGEQYF
TRBJ2-5	TRBV7-2	-	-	TGTGCCAGCAGCTTAGCAGCGAGCTCCTTCGACCAGTACTTC	CASSLAASSFDQYF
TRBJ2-2	TRBV19	few	-	TGTGCCAGTAGTAATCTACAGACTATATCAACCGGGGAGCTGTTTTTT	CASSNLQTISTGELFF
TRBJ1-5	TRBV7-2	-	TRBD1	TGTGCCAGCAGCAGACAGGGTGATCAGCCCCAGCATTTT	CASSRQGDQPQHF
TRBJ1-3	TRBV6-1	-	-	TGTGCCAGCAGTGAGGGGAGGAGGGGCTCTGGAAACACCATATATTTT	CASSEGRRGSGNTIYF
TRBJ1-2	TRBV28	once	-	TGTGCCAGCAGTCCGCGACGGGTTGGCTATGGCTACACCTTC	CASSPRRVGYGYTF
TRBJ2-3	TRBV19	-	-	TGTGCCAGTAATTACAGGGGAGGTACGCAGTATTTT	CASNYRGGTQYF
TRBJ2-5	TRBV2	-	TRBD1	TGTGCCAGCAATAACAGGGGGCCTCAAGAGACCCAGTACTTC	CASNNRGPQETQYF
TRBJ1-5	TRBV19	-	-	TGTGCCAGTAGTAGTAGCCATAATCAGCCCCAGCATTTT	CASSSSHNQPQHF
TRBJ2-1	TRBV7-3	-	-	TGTGCCAGCAGCTTAAGTGTCGGGAGTGAGCAGTTCTTC	CASSLSVGSEQFF
TRBJ1-6	TRBV28	-	TRBD1	TGTGCCAGCAGTTTGCTCGACAGGGGCAATTCACCCCTCCACTTT	CASSLLDRGNSPLHF
TRBJ1-1	TRBV5-4	few	TRBD1	TGTGCCAGCAGCTTGGGGGGACAGCTTGAAGCTTTCTTT	CASSLGGQLEAFF